This T cell receptor (beta chain) came from a study of blood T cell repertoires in COVID-19. Study overall: Italy, Spain and the United States were the sources of the convalescent and acute COVID-19 samples. PBMCs, B-cell-depleted T cells, or T cells provided the cDNA or gDNA that made up the material.

Seattle patient enrollment occurred during active infection, with longitudinal follow-up thereafter. The authors' processing: Reference gene primer amplification gave estimated nucleated cell counts. The table came from immunoSEQ multiplex PCR; TCRdb's copy has only in-frame clones and leaves some out. The DNA gave D and trimming, while V, J and clone size come from that table. The table has 95,000 to 150,000 clones, 85% seen once; the top ten hold around 3%. Trimming shortened V by 2 bases and J by 6 bases, and 17 bases separated the two germline ends. The length of the CDR3 is 16 residues. Germline assignment: CDR1 MNHNS and CDR2 SASEGT.

The chain is built from TRBV6-1 and TRBJ2-1; maybe TRBD1 (6 bases). The clonotype originates from a woman over 75 with COVID-19, enrolled during active disease. The specimen sequenced was peripheral blood. The CDR3 loop is CASSESRGRGFNEQFF. The CDR3 DNA follows: TGTGCCAGCAGTGAATCGAGAGGCAGGGGTTTCAATGAGCAGTTCTTC.